Listed here are 17 T cell receptor beta chains from one sample, sequenced in a study of Tregs in tolerant kidney transplant recipients. The repertoire was sequenced with immunoSEQ multiplex PCR; TCRdb's copy has only in-frame clones and lacks some. Found here are under 300,000 clones, about 80% of them singletons; the top ten hold 0.5% to 0.65%. Sequenced material: CD4+ T cells from blood. All receptors come from a human donor in good health.

The chain uses TRBV21-1 and TRBJ1-5. TRBV21-1 is assigned pseudogene status. This CDR3 region has 15 residues. DNA of the CDR3: TGTGCCAGCAGCCCCCGAGGGCAGGGCAATCAGCCCCAGCATTTT. Residues: CASSPRGQGNQPQHF.

V gene TRBV18 combines with J gene TRBJ2-7; 9 bases map to TRBD1. The ends lost 0 bases at V and 4 bases at J; junction bases unmatched: 1. The CDR3 covers 14 residues. Germline lookup yields CDR1 KGHSH and CDR2 LQKENI. CDR3 region: CASSPPGTGYEQYF. Written as DNA, the CDR3 is TGTGCCAGCTCACCACCCGGGACAGGGTACGAGCAGTACTTC.

The chain recombines TRBV9 with TRBJ1-6; possibly TRBD1 for D (6 bases). V was clipped by 4 bases and J by 11 bases, with 16 bases between them. Germline V CDR1 and CDR2: SGDLS, YYNGEE. This CDR3 has 14 residues. DNA for the CDR3: TGTGCCAGCAGCCTGACCAGGGGTTTAACACCCCTCCACTTT. Its translation is CASSLTRGLTPLHF.

This chain uses TRBV7-8 with TRBJ1-1; the match to TRBD1 covers 7 bases. J was trimmed by 1 base and V by 4 bases; bases with no gene match: 3. The germline V gene encodes CDR1 SGHVS and CDR2 FQNEAQ. The CDR3 is made up of 14 amino acids. In nucleotides, the CDR3 is TGTGCCAGCAGCTCGCGGGACAGGAACACTGAAGCTTTCTTT. Its translation: CASSSRDRNTEAFF.

This clone was found a few times. The V gene is TRBV5-5, the J gene TRBJ2-5; 9 bases agree with TRBD2. The CDR3 consists of 14 residues. Germline assignment: CDR1 SGHKS and CDR2 YYEKEE (reference sequence). The V segment lost 2 bases and the J segment 5 bases; nucleotides outside the gene matches: 4. CDR3 loop: CASSLIAGAETQYF. Written as DNA, the CDR3 is TGTGCCAGCAGCTTAATAGCGGGAGCTGAGACCCAGTACTTC.

The chain combines TRBV7-9 with TRBJ2-7; D gene uncertain. Deletions cut 5 bases from V and 0 bases from J, with 5 bases between. This CDR3 has 12 residues. The germline gives CDR1 SEHNR, CDR2 FQNEAQ (reference sequence). CDR3 DNA: TGTGCCAGCAGCCTCAGCTCCTACGAGCAGTACTTC. Protein sequence: CASSLSSYEQYF.

J is TRBJ1-5 and V is TRBV30; D is undetermined. The CDR3 consists of 13 residues. Germline V gene sequence: CDR1 GTSNPN, CDR2 SVGIG (reference sequence). V lost 0 bases and J lost 2, with 5 bases in between. CDR3 nucleotides: TGTGCCTGGAGTGTGCTAGGCAATCAGCCCCAGCATTTT. Protein sequence: CAWSVLGNQPQHF.

The CDR3 DNA is TGCGCCAGCAGTAGAAACAGGGTAGGCGAGCAGTTCTTC. Its protein is CASSRNRVGEQFF. The chain combines TRBV10-1 with TRBJ2-1; D possibly corresponds to TRBD1 (6 bases). The CDR3 has 13 amino acids. V was pared by 5 bases and J by 10 bases, with 15 bases between. Germline CDR1 and CDR2: WNHNN and SYGVQD (reference sequence).

The chain combines TRBV27 with TRBJ2-5; TRBD1 matches at 9 bases. Germline V gene sequence: CDR1 MNHEY, CDR2 SMNVEV (reference sequence). The junction had 4 bases not matched to a gene; V was cut back by 3 bases and J by 5 bases. CDR3 length: 14 amino acids. The CDR3 DNA follows: TGTGCCAGCAGTTTTAACAGGGGGCGGGAGACCCAGTACTTC. This translates into CASSFNRGRETQYF.

The V call is TRBV7-6, the J call TRBJ2-2; D tentatively fits TRBD1 or TRBD2 (5 bases each). The CDR3 has 16 residues. Trimming shortened V by 2 bases and J by 6 bases, and 16 bases separated the two germline ends. The germline V gene has CDR1 SGHVS and CDR2 FNYEAQ. In nucleotides, the CDR3 is TGTGCCAGCAGCTTAAGGGGAGCGGACTTCGCCGGGGAGCTGTTTTTT. The encoded protein is CASSLRGADFAGELFF.

The rearrangement uses TRBV7-9 and TRBJ2-7; D is unresolved. The CDR3 length is 13 residues. Germline loops: CDR1 SEHNR, CDR2 FQNEAQ (reference sequence). V was pared by 1 base and J by 3 bases, with 7 bases between. CDR3 amino acids: CASSLVSHYEQYF. In DNA form, the CDR3 reads TGTGCCAGCAGCTTAGTCTCCCACTACGAGCAGTACTTC.

This clone has more than one count but fewer than ten. This chain links TRBV14 with TRBJ1-2; D is ambiguous. Germline CDR1 SGHDN, CDR2 FVKESK. Deletions cut 0 bases from V and 4 bases from J, with 6 bases between. The CDR3 is 13 residues long. CDR3 sequence (DNA): TGTGCCAGCAGCCAAGATCCCGGCTATGGCTACACCTTC. Encoded protein: CASSQDPGYGYTF.

The chain links TRBV7-2 to TRBJ2-7, with TRBD1 matching 12 bases. The CDR3 extends over 15 amino acids. Per germline, CDR1 SGHTA and CDR2 FQGNSA. Germline trimming cut 5 bases from V and 4 bases from J; bases unmatched to any gene: 6. Here the CDR3 DNA reads TGTGCCAGCAGCGAGGGACAGGGGGCGCAGTACGAGCAGTACTTC. Protein product: CASSEGQGAQYEQYF.

This clone has a handful of counts. The chain recombines TRBV6-1 with TRBJ2-7; the match to TRBD1 covers 9 bases. The V gene end was trimmed by 8 bases and the J gene end by 2 bases; junction bases not matched to a gene: 4. The CDR3 sequence is 13 residues long. Germline CDR1 reads MNHNS; CDR2 reads SASEGT. For the CDR3, the DNA is TGTGCCAGCTGGACAGGGGACACCTACGAGCAGTACTTC. It is translated as CASWTGDTYEQYF.

This clone was seen once. V usage is TRBV6-6 and J usage is TRBJ1-5; D is perhaps TRBD1 (6 bases). The germline V and J ends were trimmed by 2 bases and 2 bases, with 13 bases remaining between them. Germline CDR1 MNHNY, CDR2 SVGAGI (reference sequence). CDR3 length equals 16 residues. The CDR3 bases are TGTGCCAGCAGTTACCGGGGGGCAGGCGGCAATCAGCCCCAGCATTTT. Its protein product is CASSYRGAGGNQPQHF.

The genes are TRBV7-2 and TRBJ1-1; D is perhaps TRBD1 (5 bases). The ends were cut back, 2 bases at V and 4 bases at J, with 11 bases in the middle. The CDR3 is made up of 14 amino acids. Germline loops: CDR1 SGHTA, CDR2 FQGNSA. The CDR3, as DNA: TGTGCCAGCAGCTTACAGGGTTTCGGCACTGAAGCTTTCTTT. Encoded protein: CASSLQGFGTEAFF.

Of note for this clone: The germline gene is not matched at one end of the junction; a read error may be the cause. The chain couples TRBV2 to TRBJ1-1, with D possibly being TRBD1 (5 bases). This CDR3 has 14 residues. In germline, CDR1 is SNHLY, CDR2 FYNNEI. The CDR3 DNA is TGTGCCAACCCAAAGGGCAGACAGAACACTGAAACTTTCTTT. This translates into CANPKGRQNTETFF.